This T cell receptor beta chain emerged from a study of regulatory T cells in long-lasting Graves disease (dated by TCRdb to about 2021). Concerning the study at large: Newly diagnosed Graves' disease patients had taken antithyroid drugs for less than 3 months. This study used TCR sequencing and RNA sequencing of peripheral blood to compare persistent Graves' disease patients against newly diagnosed Graves' disease patients. The study was registered as a clinical trial and conducted in China. TCR sequencing covered some 13 persistent and around 20 newly diagnosed Graves' disease patients, approximately 33 samples in total.

The method behind the library was multiplex PCR. TCRdb records Illumina HiSeq 4000 as the sequencer. iRepertoire HTBI primers and Arm-PCR amplification of CDR3 regions were used to construct TCR beta libraries. PCR products were gel purified before sequencing. The published analysis was carried out like this. A total of roughly 58 TRBV and approximately 13 TRBJ segments were identified across samples and were used for gene usage analysis of CDR3 amino acid clonotypes. COPE and FqMerger were used to merge the filtered high-quality paired reads into contigs. BLAST was used to align contigs to IMGT TRBV, TRBD and TRBJ reference genes, and CDR3 was defined according to IMGT. Highly expanded clones were defined as clonotypes with a frequency above 0.1%. Shannon entropy was used to measure repertoire diversity, and the Gini coefficient was used to measure V-J evenness. Clonotypes shared by more than one individual were considered public. TCRdb handled the public reads itself, with Q25 trimming in fastp and clone calling in MiXCR, and kept productive beta chains. Rows with one shared CDR3 protein collapse into an entry with the most common genes and DNA. Here the V and J calls rest on TCRdb's processing, not on the authors' analysis. For this sample there are more than 300,000 distinct CDR3 sequences; about 10% appear just once. 15% to 20% of the sample lies in the top ten.

Findings and caveats that apply to the study as a whole: Persistent patients shared more public clonotypes among themselves (roughly 2,700) than newly diagnosed patients did (more than 950). Sequencing and analysis were restricted to the TCR beta chain. Only peripheral blood was studied, because thyroid tissue, the primary lesion, was inaccessible. Persistent disease showed preferential use of TRBV28, TRBJ1-2 and TRBJ2-5, whereas newly diagnosed disease favored TRBV20-1 and TRBJ2-1. As a limitation, the authors acknowledged that the small sample size may reduce accuracy. Persistent Graves' disease patients showed lower TCR Shannon entropy and fewer highly expanded clones than newly diagnosed patients, suggesting clonal expansion.

This clonotype was observed at least ten times. The clone's antigen remains unknown. Qualities for individual bases were not recorded, and no much larger clone is one base off. CDR1 and CDR2 were assigned from the germline V gene as SQVTM and ANQGSEA. The CDR3 numbers 12 residues from cysteine through phenylalanine. Just CDR3 DNA is preserved here, 36 bases in frame from base 1. After removal of 8 bases from V and 8 bases from J, the junction retains 9 bases not matched to a gene. The sample's time point label is to be understood as: newly diagnosed GD, antithyroid drugs for less than 3 months. For both TCR sequencing and RNA sequencing, RNA was extracted from PBMCs in TRIzol. The diagnosis of Graves' disease followed American Thyroid Association guidelines. Patients for the study were recruited at an endocrinology department in Xi'an, China. Each patient gave approximately 8.8 milliliters of peripheral blood, collected in an EDTA anticoagulant tube. Ficoll Paque Plus density gradient separation was used to isolate PBMCs, and no further T cell sorting was done. An Agilent 2100 Bioanalyzer and agarose gel were used to assess RNA quality, and a NanoDrop 2000 was used to measure RNA concentration.

The data were also submitted as part of a second study, on T cells in Graves' hyperthyroidism and ophthalmopathy. As the second publication notes: Stable Graves' hyperthyroidism was defined as no progression to ophthalmopathy during 18 months of follow-up. Hyperthyroidism patients were newly diagnosed, had a disease duration of under 2 months, and were aged 18 to 65 years. Exclusion was applied to patients with uncontrolled infections, other autoimmune diseases, pregnancy or lactation. Diagnoses were established on the basis of clinical symptoms, serum thyroxine and TRAb, thyroid ultrasound, and orbital computed tomography. The first round of RT-PCR for the TCR CDR3 was performed with the HTBI primer set and the Qiagen OneStep RT-PCR kit. Most expanded thyroid clonotypes (frequency above 0.001) were also found in blood, which suggests that blood repertoires may mirror thyroid immune responses. In cross-validation, a model built on a 13 V-J signature told ophthalmopathy apart from stable hyperthyroidism with approximately 90% sensitivity and about 81% specificity, and in testing the same model reached 80%/75%. In validation, progression to ophthalmopathy was predicted by the model with 55% to 71% sensitivity and 72.22% specificity, a median of roughly 6.4 months before onset. TCR V-J signatures able to tell the groups apart were searched for in a discovery cohort of 95 to 100 patients, of whom fewer than 45 had Graves' ophthalmopathy and roughly 58 had stable Graves' hyperthyroidism. Whether ophthalmopathy could be predicted prospectively was tested in an independent validation cohort made up of under 20 hyperthyroidism patients plus 17 patients who later progressed to ophthalmopathy. The roughly 100 discovery patients were divided at random into training and test sets in a 7:3 ratio. Thyroid tissue and blood T-cell repertoires from about six Graves' hyperthyroidism patients were also compared in the study. Following sampling, methimazole starting at 30 mg daily was given to hyperthyroidism patients, and high-dose intravenous methylprednisolone was given to ophthalmopathy patients. Libraries were constructed in a second round of multiplex PCR, after which size selection and purification were performed. The libraries were sequenced on an Illumina HiSeq2000 using paired-end 100 bp reads. SOAPnuke was used to process the raw data, removing reads that contained adapters or uncalled bases, had a mean Phred below 15, or lacked an exact match to the constant primer or identifier. High-quality paired reads were merged using COPE v1.2.5, and each unique nucleotide sequence was defined as a clonotype. Clonotypes were aligned to IMGT TRBV, TRBD and TRBJ reference segments using MiTCR v1.1. Analysis was restricted to V-J combinations with a frequency above 0.0001, which covered roughly 99% of repertoires. A TCS score was defined as the ratio between F50 (clonal expansion) and ExV (chaos), using BLOSUM62-based TCRdist between CDR3 peptides within each V-J. Welch's t-statistics and random forest reduced 514 V-J features to about 12, which were used in a naive Bayes classifier (R e1071). No statistical method was used to fix the sample size in advance, and group allocation was not hidden from the investigators. According to the paper, TCR Vbeta CDR3 sequencing was carried out on over 130 peripheral blood samples, which came from fewer than 50 ophthalmopathy, under 80 hyperthyroidism and around 17 progressor patients.

The input for sequencing was peripheral blood mononuclear cells (PBMCs), taken at new diagnosis, from a patient treated with antithyroid drugs. The clonotype comes from a woman aged 18-29 years with Graves disease. Donor details come from another sample of the same person, matched by shared clones. This chain joins TRBV29-1 to TRBJ2-1; 7 bases in between match TRBD2. This receptor has the CDR3 CSKLAWGDEQFF. Here is the DNA: TGCAGCAAACTAGCGTGGGGCGATGAGCAGTTCTTC.